Each of the 14 T cell receptor beta chains below was sequenced from the same sample in a study of CD8+ T cells in alopecia areata. After isolation, RNA underwent reverse transcription to generate cDNA as the sequencing template. Sequencing used immunoSEQ multiplex PCR; TCRdb keeps in-frame clones, though not all of them. The sample lists about 130,000 clones, almost 50% seen once, with roughly a sixth in the top ten. This sample comprised CD8+ T cells sorted from blood, obtained at week 0. The source is a human donor with alopecia areata.

The V and J genes are TRBV4-3 and TRBJ1-5; possible D gene TRBD1, 5 bases. The V gene's germline CDR1 is LGHNA and CDR2 YSLEER. The CDR3 has 16 residues. The V gene lost 1 base and the J gene lost 3 bases, with 13 bases spanning the gap. CDR3 DNA: TGCGCCAGCAGCCAAGGGCCGGGGGTGGACAATCAGCCCCAGCATTTT. Translating it yields CASSQGPGVDNQPQHF.

This chain links TRBV5-1 with TRBJ2-5; a possible D gene is TRBD1 (6 bases). Trimming took off 5 bases at V and 3 bases at J, with 17 bases between the two ends. Germline CDR1 SGHRS, CDR2 YFSETQ. The CDR3 spans 15 residues. CDR3: CASSRPGQWKETQYF. The CDR3 DNA sequence: TGCGCCAGCAGTCGCCCTGGACAGTGGAAAGAGACCCAGTACTTC. Looking up the rest from reference TRBV5-1 and TRBJ2-5 gives the full variable domain: KAGVTQTPRYLIKTRGQQVTLSCSPISGHRSVSWYQQTPGQGLQFLFEYFSETQRNKGNFPGRFSGRQFSNSRSEMNVSTLELGDSALYLCASSRPGQWKETQYFGPGTRLLVL.

The rearrangement joins TRBV7-9 to TRBJ1-4, with D unresolved. The length of the CDR3 is 14 residues. CDR1 and CDR2 from the germline V gene are SEHNR and FQNEAQ (reference sequence). V lost 5 bases and J lost 8, with 15 bases in between. The CDR3 here is CASSANTGIEKLFF. CDR3 in DNA: TGTGCCAGCAGCGCCAATACCGGGATCGAAAAACTGTTTTTT.

J is TRBJ2-1 and V is TRBV19; TRBD2 matches 10 bases. Germline trimming cut 5 bases from V and 8 bases from J; bases unmatched to any gene: 6. This CDR3 is 14 amino acids long. Germline CDR1 and CDR2: LNHDA and SQIVND (reference sequence). In DNA form, the CDR3 reads TGTGCCAGTAGTGAGCGGGGGGGCTGGCATGAGCAGTTCTTC. This translates into CASSERGGWHEQFF.

The V and J genes are TRBV27 and TRBJ2-2, with unresolved D. The germline V gene has CDR1 MNHEY and CDR2 SMNVEV (reference sequence). There are 14 residues in the CDR3. The V gene lost 4 bases and the J gene lost 7 bases, with 13 bases spanning the gap. This CDR3 reads CASSSSSWGGELFF. The CDR3 DNA reads TGTGCCAGCAGTTCCTCTTCCTGGGGCGGGGAGCTGTTTTTT.

In this sample, this clone turned up once. The genes are TRBV2 and TRBJ1-1; D gene unclear. The CDR3 length is 11 residues. Germline V gene sequence: CDR1 SNHLY, CDR2 FYNNEI. V lost 8 bases, J lost 4 bases, and 8 bases lay in between. Here the CDR3 reads CASWFGTEAFF. In DNA, the CDR3 is TGTGCCAGCTGGTTTGGCACTGAAGCTTTCTTT. The full variable domain, its missing parts supplied by reference TRBV2 and TRBJ1-1, is EPEVTQTPSHQVTQMGQEVILRCVPISNHLYFYWYRQILGQKVEFLVSFYNNEISEKSEIFDDQFSVERPDGSNFTLKIRSTKLEDSAMYFCASWFGTEAFFGQGTRLTVV.

The V gene is TRBV6-5, the J gene TRBJ1-2, with 7 bases that match TRBD1. Germline assignment: CDR1 MNHEY and CDR2 SVGAGI. CDR3 length: 16 residues. J was trimmed by 3 bases and V by 0 bases; bases with no gene match: 7. CDR3 residues: CASSYSGQDPYYGYTF. As DNA, the CDR3 is TGTGCCAGCAGTTACTCTGGACAGGATCCGTACTATGGCTACACCTTC.

The rearrangement links TRBV4-1 to TRBJ2-5, with TRBD1 matching 7 bases. CDR1 and CDR2 from the germline V gene are MGHRA and YSYEKL. The CDR3 contains 15 residues. J gave up 5 bases and V 2 bases, and 8 bases lay outside the gene matches. This chain's CDR3 is CASSQIEGALETQYF. The CDR3 DNA sequence: TGCGCCAGCAGCCAAATCGAGGGGGCGTTGGAGACCCAGTACTTC.

The rearrangement uses TRBV27 and TRBJ2-3, with TRBD2 identical over 10 bases. V lost 2 bases, J lost 0 bases, and 2 bases stayed unmatched. The CDR3 extends over 16 amino acids. Germline values: CDR1 MNHEY, CDR2 SMNVEV (reference sequence). CDR3 protein: CASSLLAGASTDTQYF. In DNA form, the CDR3 reads TGTGCCAGCAGTTTACTAGCGGGGGCAAGCACAGATACGCAGTATTTT.

This clone was seen more than once but under ten times. The V and J genes are TRBV19 and TRBJ2-1; D tentatively reads TRBD1 or TRBD2 (5 bases each). This CDR3 has 12 residues. V dropped 5 bases and J dropped 12 bases, with 14 bases sitting between them. Germline CDR1 reads LNHDA; CDR2 reads SQIVND (reference sequence). CDR3 residues: CASSSGANGQFF. The CDR3, as DNA: TGTGCCAGTAGTTCCGGGGCGAACGGGCAGTTCTTC.

V is TRBV7-9 and J is TRBJ1-6; weak D call: TRBD1 (5 bases). CDR3 length: 14 residues. Trimming took 5 bases from V and 13 from J, leaving 18 bases between them. Germline CDR1 is SEHNR and CDR2 is FQNEAQ (reference sequence). The CDR3 sequence is CASSNGHRSIPLHF. The CDR3 DNA reads as TGTGCCAGCAGCAACGGACACCGAAGCATCCCCCTCCACTTT.

This clone has a handful of counts. This rearrangement joins TRBV25-1 to TRBJ1-6, with TRBD1 matching over 7 bases. CDR3 length: 13 residues. CDR1 is MGHDK and CDR2 is SYGVNS in the germline V gene. V lost 8 bases, J lost 10 bases, and 8 bases stayed unmatched. Here the CDR3 reads CASDRADGSPLHF. The CDR3 DNA follows: TGTGCCAGCGACAGGGCAGATGGGTCACCCCTCCACTTT.

The chain recombines TRBV11-2 with TRBJ2-5; D uncertain. The CDR3 length is 14 residues. Germline V gene sequence: CDR1 SGHAT, CDR2 FQNNGV. V was clipped by 0 bases and J by 4 bases, with 9 bases between them. The CDR3 loop reads CASSLEVRLETQYF. The CDR3 DNA is TGTGCCAGCAGCTTAGAGGTCCGCCTAGAGACCCAGTACTTC.

The chain combines TRBV11-2 with TRBJ1-5; 8 nucleotides match TRBD1. Germline values: CDR1 SGHAT, CDR2 FQNNGV. V lost 4 bases to trimming and J lost 4 bases; unmatched junction nucleotides: 3. This CDR3 has 14 amino acids. CDR3 sequence: CASSWGTGNQPQHF. CDR3 in DNA: TGTGCCAGCAGCTGGGGGACAGGAAATCAGCCCCAGCATTTT.